This T cell receptor (beta chain) was obtained from a study of regulatory T cells in long-lasting Graves disease. Investigators prepared the TCR beta libraries by applying iRepertoire HTBI primers and Arm-PCR of CDR3 regions. TCRdb re-called the multiplex PCR reads through MiXCR, storing one row per CDR3 protein. The data show about 450,000 distinct CDR3 sequences, around 15% seen once. Germline loops: CDR1 SGHRS, CDR2 YFSETQ. V dropped 0 bases and J dropped 7; count of bases not matched to a gene: 9. The CDR3 extends over 15 amino acids. There are many counts of this clonotype. The time point was: newly diagnosed GD, antithyroid drugs for less than 3 months. RNA from PBMCs was the source of the TCR library. A further study also used this sample, focusing on T cells in Graves' hyperthyroidism and ophthalmopathy.

V and J are TRBV5-1 and TRBJ1-2, with 7 nucleotides matching TRBD1. Sequenced here: peripheral blood mononuclear cells (PBMCs), sampled at new diagnosis, from a patient treated with antithyroid drugs. This sequence was found in a woman in her fifties or sixties with Graves disease. CDR3 in amino acids: CASSLARRDRAGYTF. The CDR3 DNA follows: TGCGCCAGCAGCTTGGCCCGCCGTGACAGGGCTGGCTACACCTTC.